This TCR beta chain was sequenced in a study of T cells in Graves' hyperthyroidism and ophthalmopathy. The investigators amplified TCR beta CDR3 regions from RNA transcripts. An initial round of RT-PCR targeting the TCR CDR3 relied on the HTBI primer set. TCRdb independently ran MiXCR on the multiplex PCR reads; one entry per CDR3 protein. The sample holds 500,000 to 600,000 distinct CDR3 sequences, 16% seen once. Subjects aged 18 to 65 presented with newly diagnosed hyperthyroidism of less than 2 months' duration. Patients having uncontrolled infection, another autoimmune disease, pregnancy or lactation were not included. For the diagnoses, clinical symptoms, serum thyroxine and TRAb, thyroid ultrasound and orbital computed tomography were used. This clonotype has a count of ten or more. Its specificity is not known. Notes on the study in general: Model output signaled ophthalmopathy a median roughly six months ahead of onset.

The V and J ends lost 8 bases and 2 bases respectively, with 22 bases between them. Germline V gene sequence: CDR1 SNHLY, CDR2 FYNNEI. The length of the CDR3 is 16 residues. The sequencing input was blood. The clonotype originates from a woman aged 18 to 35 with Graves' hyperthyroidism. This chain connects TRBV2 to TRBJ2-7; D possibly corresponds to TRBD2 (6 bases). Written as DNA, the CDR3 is TGTGCCAGCGGAGGACCGGTACGGGGGACGACCTACGAGCAGTACTTC. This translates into CASGGPVRGTTYEQYF.